This entry lists 13 T cell receptor beta chains sequenced from one sample in a study of Ad26.COV2.S vaccination and SARS-CoV-2 variants. Treatment specified: approximately 18 received Ad26.COV2.S at low or high dose, single or two shots; 5 received placebo; per-sample allocation not given. The samples were gathered on day 63 after the first injection of vaccine or placebo. Assay: immunoSEQ multiplex PCR; the TCRdb copy retains only in-frame clones and omits some. The sample has hundreds of thousands of clones; roughly 84% are singletons. The sequences come from peripheral blood, collected in a trial of Ad26.COV2.S vaccine versus placebo. The source of these receptors is a person between 18 and 65 years old who received the Ad26.COV2.S COVID-19 vaccine or a placebo.

The chain couples TRBV3-1 (or the pseudogene TRBV3-2) to TRBJ2-2; 8 positions agree with TRBD1. The ends lost 0 bases at V and 5 bases at J; junction bases unmatched: 5. The CDR3 has 16 residues. The germline V gene has CDR1 LGHDT and CDR2 YNNKEL (reference sequence). CDR3: CASSQDLTGATGELFF. CDR3 bases: TGTGCCAGCAGCCAAGATCTGACAGGGGCGACCGGGGAGCTGTTTTTT.

V gene TRBV9 combines with J gene TRBJ2-1; TRBD1 matches at 8 bases. The CDR3 covers 14 residues. Germline V CDR1 and CDR2: SGDLS, YYNGEE. Germline trimming cut 0 bases from V and 7 bases from J; bases unmatched to any gene: 3. The DNA for the CDR3 is TGTGCCAGCAGCGTAGGGACAGGGTTGAATGAGCAGTTCTTC. This translates into CASSVGTGLNEQFF.

The chain couples TRBV5-1 to TRBJ1-1; tentatively, D is TRBD1 (5 bases). There are 14 residues in the CDR3. Trimming shortened V by 2 bases and J by 8 bases, and 16 bases separated the two germline ends. Germline V gene data show CDR1 as SGHRS and CDR2 as YFSETQ. The CDR3 protein is CASSFEGTTREAFF. The CDR3 coding sequence is TGCGCCAGCAGCTTCGAGGGGACCACCCGAGAAGCTTTCTTT.

This clone was seen a handful of times. The rearrangement links TRBV6-5 to TRBJ1-5; TRBD1 is a possible D gene (5 bases). The CDR3 is made up of 14 amino acids. Trimming took off 7 bases at V and 6 bases at J, with 16 bases between the two ends. The V gene's germline CDR1 is MNHEY and CDR2 SVGAGI. CDR3 protein: CASNVRGQGQPQHF. The CDR3 DNA reads TGTGCCAGCAATGTACGTGGGCAGGGTCAGCCCCAGCATTTT.

The chain links TRBV27 to TRBJ2-5; D remains ambiguous. This CDR3 comprises 14 residues. In germline, CDR1 is MNHEY, CDR2 SMNVEV (reference sequence). V lost 5 bases and J 5 bases, leaving 15 bases between the germline ends. The CDR3 loop reads CASSIPPRYETQYF. The DNA for the CDR3 is TGTGCCAGCAGTATTCCCCCACGGTACGAGACCCAGTACTTC.

The chain uses TRBV12-5 and TRBJ1-2; 8 nucleotides match TRBD1. The V segment lost 4 bases and the J segment 5 bases; nucleotides outside the gene matches: 12. The CDR3 is 16 residues long. CDR1 LGHNT and CDR2 FRNRAP come from the germline V gene. CDR3 sequence (DNA): TGTGCTAGTGGTTCAGCCCCCAGGGACAGGAAATATGGCTACACCTTC. It is translated as CASGSAPRDRKYGYTF.

V is TRBV7-8 and J is TRBJ2-7, with 8 bases aligning to TRBD2. Germline loops: CDR1 SGHVS, CDR2 FQNEAQ. V lost 0 bases and J lost 4; bases outside the gene matches: 8. CDR3 size: 16 residues. The CDR3 DNA is TGTGCCAGCAGCTTAGCCCCTGGACTAGCTTCGTACGAGCAGTACTTC. Amino acid sequence: CASSLAPGLASYEQYF. Supplemented by reference TRBV7-8 and TRBJ2-7, the full variable domain reads GAGVSQSPRYKVAKRGQDVALRCDPISGHVSLFWYQQALGQGPEFLTYFQNEAQLDKSGLPSDRFFAERPEGSVSTLKIQRTQQEDSAVYLCASSLAPGLASYEQYFGPGTRLTVT.

The chain recombines TRBV19 with TRBJ1-1; D is uncertain. The CDR3 consists of 14 residues. CDR1 and CDR2 (germline): LNHDA, SQIVND (reference sequence). V was trimmed by 7 bases and J by 0 bases, leaving 12 bases between them. The CDR3 sequence: CASNHREMNTEAFF. Written as DNA, the CDR3 is TGTGCCAGTAACCACAGAGAGATGAACACTGAAGCTTTCTTT.

The chain has TRBV9 and TRBJ1-2; 9 bases agree with TRBD1. V lost 6 bases and J lost 6; bases outside the gene matches: 9. Germline V gene sequence: CDR1 SGDLS, CDR2 YYNGEE. CDR3 length equals 14 residues. CDR3: CASTTTGTGNGYTF. The CDR3 bases are TGTGCCAGCACCACCACCGGGACAGGGAATGGCTACACCTTC.

The V and J genes are TRBV5-6 and TRBJ1-2; D not certain. CDR3 length: 14 residues. The V and J ends lost 0 bases and 3 bases respectively, with 9 bases between them. Germline V gene data show CDR1 as SGHDT and CDR2 as YYEEEE. CDR3 loop: CASSLGLGYYGYTF. CDR3 sequence (DNA): TGTGCCAGCAGCTTGGGCCTTGGCTACTATGGCTACACCTTC. Looking up the rest from reference TRBV5-6 and TRBJ1-2 gives the full variable domain: DAGVTQSPTHLIKTRGQQVTLRCSPKSGHDTVSWYQQALGQGPQFIFQYYEEEERQRGNFPDRFSGHQFPNYSSELNVNALLLGDSALYLCASSLGLGYYGYTFGSGTRLTVV.

For this clone: Other DNA sequences from this sample encode an identical CDR3 as well. V usage is TRBV19 and J usage is TRBJ2-1; tentative D call: TRBD2 (6 bases). Germline loops: CDR1 LNHDA, CDR2 SQIVND (reference sequence). The CDR3 runs to 14 residues. V was cut by 3 bases and J by 4 bases, with 10 bases left in between. The CDR3 bases are TGTGCCAGTAGTATCCGGGGGTCTTACAATGAGCAGTTCTTC. Translated: CASSIRGSYNEQFF.

J is TRBJ2-7 and V is TRBV7-9; the D gene is possibly TRBD2 (6 bases). V dropped 5 bases and J dropped 3 bases, with 17 bases sitting between them. The CDR3 spans 15 residues. Germline loops: CDR1 SEHNR, CDR2 FQNEAQ (reference sequence). The CDR3 DNA reads as TGTGCCAGCAGCCCGAGCAACGGAGGGATCTACGAGCAGTACTTC. As protein: CASSPSNGGIYEQYF.

Points on this clone: The sample has other DNA sequences that encode this CDR3 too. V and J are TRBV6-1 and TRBJ1-1; D remains ambiguous. The germline CDR1 and CDR2 sequences are MNHNS and SASEGT. This CDR3 region has 13 residues. The V end lost 3 bases, the J end lost 2 bases, and 7 bases lay between the germline ends. The CDR3 nucleotides are TGTGCCAGCAGTGAGGTCCGAAACACTGAAGCTTTCTTT. This codes for CASSEVRNTEAFF.